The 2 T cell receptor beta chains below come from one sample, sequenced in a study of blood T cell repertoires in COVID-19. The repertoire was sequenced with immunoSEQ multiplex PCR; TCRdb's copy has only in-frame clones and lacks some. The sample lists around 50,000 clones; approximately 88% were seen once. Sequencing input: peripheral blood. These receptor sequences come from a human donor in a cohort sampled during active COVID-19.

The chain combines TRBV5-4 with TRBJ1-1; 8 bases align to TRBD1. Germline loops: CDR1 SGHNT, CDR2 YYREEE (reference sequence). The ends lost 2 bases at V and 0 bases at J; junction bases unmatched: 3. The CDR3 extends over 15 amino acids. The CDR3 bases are TGTGCCAGCAGCTTACCGGGACAGGTGAACACTGAAGCTTTCTTT. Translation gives CASSLPGQVNTEAFF.

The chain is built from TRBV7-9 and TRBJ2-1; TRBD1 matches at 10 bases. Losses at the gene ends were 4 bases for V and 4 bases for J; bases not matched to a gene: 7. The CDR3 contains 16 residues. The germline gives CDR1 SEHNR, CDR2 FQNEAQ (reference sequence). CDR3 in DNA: TGTGCCAGCAGCTACACCGACAGGGGGCCATACAATGAGCAGTTCTTC. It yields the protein CASSYTDRGPYNEQFF.